The TCR beta chain described here comes from a study of T cells in Graves' hyperthyroidism and ophthalmopathy. Background on the study: Initial diagnosis, before any treatment, was when peripheral blood was collected.

At least 3 on the Clinical Activity Score was recorded for ophthalmopathy patients, who also had NOSPECS grade at least 4 and duration under 3 months. Amplified TCR beta CDR3 regions came from RNA transcripts. The TCR CDR3 first-round RT-PCR relied on the HTBI primer set. A single record per CDR3 protein comes from TCRdb applying MiXCR to the multiplex PCR reads. This repertoire shows approximately 380,000 distinct CDR3 sequences, about 18% found once; its top ten account for around 40%. As to this clonotype: Its antigen is undetermined.

Study results and caveats: By a 13 V-J model, ophthalmopathy was set apart from stable hyperthyroidism. Blood samples included most of the expanded thyroid clonotypes exceeding 0.001.

The TCR originated in a man aged 18-30 years with Graves' ophthalmopathy. Sequences were obtained from blood.

CDR3 nucleotide sequence: TGCAGTGCTAGTATTAGCGGGGAATTTAATACGCAGTATTTT. Residues: CSASISGEFNTQYF. The rearrangement uses TRBV20-1 and TRBJ2-3, with 8 bases aligning to TRBD2. V was pared by 3 bases and J by 7 bases, with 9 bases of the junction left unmatched. The germline V gene encodes CDR1 DFQATT and CDR2 SNEGSKA (reference sequence). CDR3 size: 14 residues.